The 27 T cell receptor beta chains below were found in one sample sequenced in a study of T cell responses to AZD1222 COVID-19 vaccine. Sequencing used immunoSEQ multiplex PCR; TCRdb keeps in-frame clones, though not all of them. Of some 150,000 clones in the sample, more than 85% were seen once. The specimen was peripheral blood, collected on day 0 of AZD1222 vaccination. These receptor sequences come from an adult in good health.

The J gene is TRBJ1-2, the V gene TRBV7-2; D may be TRBD1 (6 bases). Deletions cut 5 bases from V and 4 bases from J, with 17 bases between. CDR3 length: 15 residues. The germline V gene encodes CDR1 SGHTA and CDR2 FQGNSA. Written as DNA, the CDR3 is TGTGCCAGCAGCCCAATCGGGGGGCTGGGCTATGGCTACACCTTC. Its protein is CASSPIGGLGYGYTF.

The V and J genes are TRBV28 and TRBJ1-5, with 7 positions matching TRBD1. There are 15 residues in the CDR3. V trimming: 6 bases; J trimming: 5 bases; junction bases outside the gene matches: 10. Germline CDR1 and CDR2: MDHEN and SYDVKM. As DNA, the CDR3 is TGTGCCAGCAGAATGGACAGGTGGGGGGATCAGCCCCAGCATTTT. Protein: CASRMDRWGDQPQHF.

The chain couples TRBV18 to TRBJ1-2; TRBD1 matches at 9 bases. CDR1 and CDR2 from the germline V gene are KGHSH and LQKENI. J lost 8 bases, V lost 3 bases, and 7 bases had no gene match. This CDR3 has 14 residues. The CDR3 DNA follows: TGTGCCAGCTCACCCGGGACAGGGTGGGAAGGCTACACCTTC. Encoded protein: CASSPGTGWEGYTF. The full variable domain, in which reference TRBV18 and TRBJ1-2 provide the parts outside the CDR3, is NAGVMQNPRHLVRRRGQEARLRCSPMKGHSHVYWYRQLPEEGLKFMVYLQKENIIDESGMPKERFSAEFPKEGPSILRIQQVVRGDSAAYFCASSPGTGWEGYTFGSGTRLTVV.

The chain recombines TRBV25-1 with TRBJ2-7; D is ambiguous. There are 14 residues in the CDR3. V was shortened by 5 bases and J by 1 base, with 12 bases between the two germline ends. Germline assignment: CDR1 MGHDK and CDR2 SYGVNS. The CDR3 region is CASSSWTASYEQYF. In DNA form, the CDR3 reads TGTGCCAGCAGTTCCTGGACCGCGTCCTACGAGCAGTACTTC.

The chain carries TRBV4-2 and TRBJ1-2; tentatively, D is TRBD1 (5 bases). The V end lost 0 bases, the J end lost 8 bases, and 16 bases lay between the germline ends. Germline CDR1 reads LGHNA; CDR2 reads YNFKEQ. This CDR3 is 15 amino acids long. The DNA of the CDR3 is TGTGCCAGCAGCCAAGATGAGGGACTCCTCGGCGGCTACACCTTC. Translated: CASSQDEGLLGGYTF.

This chain connects TRBV6-5 to TRBJ1-2, with a tentative D call TRBD1 (6 bases). The CDR3 is made up of 13 amino acids. The V end was cut by 6 bases, the J end by 5 bases, with 13 bases between. Germline V gene sequence: CDR1 MNHEY, CDR2 SVGAGI. The CDR3 reads CASREGGLYGYTF. In nucleotides, the CDR3 is TGTGCCAGCAGGGAGGGGGGCTTGTATGGCTACACCTTC.

The CDR3 reads CASSQAWTGRSEQFF. The CDR3, as DNA: TGCGCCAGCAGCCAGGCCTGGACGGGGAGAAGTGAGCAGTTCTTC. The gene calls are TRBV4-1 and TRBJ2-1, with a possible D match to TRBD2 (5 bases). CDR1 MGHRA and CDR2 YSYEKL come from the germline V gene. With 3 bases removed from V and 9 bases from J, the gap between germline ends came to 18 bases. The CDR3 runs 15 residues.

The chain carries TRBV6-2 or TRBV6-3 and TRBJ1-3; no clear D gene. This CDR3 is 15 amino acids long. Germline-derived CDR1 and CDR2 are MNHEY and SVGEGT. Trimming pared 4 bases from V and 0 bases from J, leaving 10 bases between. The CDR3, as DNA: TGTGCCAGCAGTTTCTTAGAGTACTCTGGAAACACCATATATTTT. This codes for CASSFLEYSGNTIYF.

Here the CDR3 reads CSVEGQDQKNEKLFF. CDR3 DNA sequence: TGCAGCGTTGAGGGACAGGACCAAAAAAATGAAAAACTGTTTTTT. This chain connects TRBV29-1 to TRBJ1-4; 8 bases match TRBD1. With 3 bases clipped from V and 5 bases from J, the junction kept 8 bases outside the gene matches. This CDR3 is built from 15 residues. Germline values: CDR1 SQVTM, CDR2 ANQGSEA. Supplemented by reference TRBV29-1 and TRBJ1-4, the full variable domain reads SAVISQKPSRDICQRGTSLTIQCQVDSQVTMMFWYRQQPGQSLTLIATANQGSEATYESGFVIDKFPISRPNLTFSTLTVSNMSPEDSSIYLCSVEGQDQKNEKLFFGSGTQLSVL.

This rearrangement joins TRBV6-5 to TRBJ1-6, with D unclear. This CDR3 comprises 14 residues. From germline, CDR1 is MNHEY and CDR2 SVGAGI. V was cut by 4 bases and J by 2 bases, with 6 bases left in between. The CDR3 DNA reads as TGTGCCAGCAGTTCCGGGACCTATAATTCACCCCTCCACTTT. Translating gives CASSSGTYNSPLHF.

The chain is built from TRBV6-1 and TRBJ2-4; D gene uncertain. This CDR3 comprises 16 residues. CDR1 MNHNS and CDR2 SASEGT come from the germline V gene. The V gene lost 2 bases and the J gene lost 4 bases, with 15 bases spanning the gap. Here the CDR3 reads CASSEMRKRLKNIQYF. The CDR3 region has the DNA TGTGCCAGCAGTGAAATGAGAAAGCGCCTTAAAAACATTCAGTACTTC.

This clone appeared a few times. The chain employs TRBV6-5 and TRBJ2-7; TRBD1 matches at 7 bases. This CDR3 spans 14 amino acids. Germline values: CDR1 MNHEY, CDR2 SVGAGI. Trimming cost V 2 bases and J 0 bases; bases outside gene matches: 1. The CDR3 here is CASSYDRVSYEQYF. The CDR3 region has the DNA TGTGCCAGCAGTTACGACAGGGTCTCCTACGAGCAGTACTTC.

The chain combines TRBV25-1 with TRBJ1-2; D is unresolved. Germline CDR1 is MGHDK and CDR2 is SYGVNS. Trimming shortened V by 2 bases and J by 4 bases, and 8 bases separated the two germline ends. The CDR3 loop spans 13 amino acids. The chain's CDR3 is CASSENDGYGYTF. Written as DNA, the CDR3 is TGTGCCAGCAGTGAAAATGACGGCTATGGCTACACCTTC.

This clone was observed a handful of times. J is TRBJ2-5 and V is TRBV3-1 (or the pseudogene TRBV3-2), with 8 bases aligning to TRBD2. Germline lookup yields CDR1 LGHDT and CDR2 YNNKEL (reference sequence). The CDR3 is made up of 15 amino acids. Trimming cost V 1 base and J 5 bases; bases outside gene matches: 6. This chain's CDR3 is CASSQVQLADETQYF. The CDR3 DNA follows: TGTGCCAGCAGCCAAGTCCAACTAGCGGACGAGACCCAGTACTTC.

This chain's CDR3 is CASSSSRGRGYTF. The DNA for the CDR3 is TGTGCCAGCAGTTCAAGCAGGGGTCGAGGCTACACCTTC. The chain uses TRBV6-5 and TRBJ1-2, with D possibly TRBD1 on 6 matching bases. The ends were cut back, 4 bases at V and 8 bases at J, with 14 bases in the middle. CDR1 MNHEY and CDR2 SVGAGI come from the germline V gene. CDR3 size: 13 residues.

The J gene is TRBJ2-7, the V gene TRBV7-9, with 12 bases aligning to TRBD2. The germline V gene encodes CDR1 SEHNR and CDR2 FQNEAQ (reference sequence). With V trimmed by 5 bases and J by 0 bases, 11 bases remained unmatched. The CDR3 has 18 residues. CDR3 nucleotides: TGTGCCAGCAGCCCTCCGGGACTAGCGGGCCCTCTCTCCTACGAGCAGTACTTC. Translating it yields CASSPPGLAGPLSYEQYF. Based on the CDR3 plus reference TRBV7-9 and TRBJ2-7, the full variable domain is DTGVSQNPRHKITKRGQNVTFRCDPISEHNRLYWYRQTLGQGPEFLTYFQNEAQLEKSRLLSDRFSAERPKGSFSTLEIQRTEQGDSAMYLCASSPPGLAGPLSYEQYFGPGTRLTVT.

The V and J genes are TRBV4-2 and TRBJ2-7; D ambiguous. V was cut by 2 bases and J by 2 bases, with 7 bases left in between. The CDR3 is 13 amino acids. In germline, CDR1 is LGHNA, CDR2 YNFKEQ. The CDR3, as DNA: TGTGCCAGCAGCCAAATGAACCCCTACGAGCAGTACTTC. Translation gives CASSQMNPYEQYF.

The CDR3 DNA reads as TGTGCCAGCAGTGAAGGGACAGGGGTCTACGAGCAGTACTTC. Its protein product is CASSEGTGVYEQYF. The chain combines TRBV6-1 with TRBJ2-7; TRBD1 matches 9 bases. Germline-derived CDR1 and CDR2 are MNHNS and SASEGT. CDR3 length: 14 residues. The V and J ends lost 1 base and 3 bases, in that order; junction bases with no gene match: 1.

The rearrangement links TRBV3-1 (or the pseudogene TRBV3-2) to TRBJ1-3; D gene uncertain. The CDR3 is 15 residues long. Germline loops: CDR1 LGHDT, CDR2 YNNKEL (reference sequence). V was shortened by 1 base and J by 0 bases, with 7 bases between the two germline ends. The CDR3 DNA sequence: TGTGCCAGCAGCCAAGCCCCCCTCTCTGGAAACACCATATATTTT. Translation gives CASSQAPLSGNTIYF.

The rearrangement links TRBV6-5 to TRBJ1-2; D is uncertain. V was pared by 7 bases and J by 2 bases, with 11 bases between. The germline CDR1 and CDR2 sequences are MNHEY and SVGAGI. The CDR3 spans 13 residues. The DNA for the CDR3 is TGTGCCAGCAAGAACAGCGCAAACTATGGCTACACCTTC. Protein product: CASKNSANYGYTF.

The chain combines TRBV18 with TRBJ1-2; D gene unclear. V dropped 8 bases and J dropped 4 bases, with 17 bases sitting between them. The CDR3 length is 14 residues. Germline-derived CDR1 and CDR2 are KGHSH and LQKENI. CDR3 amino acids: CASRELDGSYGYTF. DNA for the CDR3: TGTGCCAGCCGCGAGTTGGACGGAAGCTATGGCTACACCTTC. The full variable domain, rest sourced from reference TRBV18 and TRBJ1-2, is NAGVMQNPRHLVRRRGQEARLRCSPMKGHSHVYWYRQLPEEGLKFMVYLQKENIIDESGMPKERFSAEFPKEGPSILRIQQVVRGDSAAYFCASRELDGSYGYTFGSGTRLTVV.

The V and J genes are TRBV19 and TRBJ2-3; 8 bases agree with TRBD2. The CDR3 contains 17 residues. V shed 6 bases, J shed 2 bases, and the junction held 13 bases outside the gene matches. CDR1 is LNHDA and CDR2 is SQIVND in the germline V gene (reference sequence). The CDR3 region has the DNA TGTGCCAGTAGCCCCGAGGGAGCGGGGGTCCCCACAGATACGCAGTATTTT. Protein product: CASSPEGAGVPTDTQYF.

The chain uses TRBV12-3 or TRBV12-4 and TRBJ1-1, with D possibly matching TRBD1 (6 bases). Trimming left V 6 bases short and J 6 bases short, with 11 bases between. This CDR3 has 12 residues. CDR3: CASRGGPSEAFF. DNA for the CDR3: TGTGCCAGCAGAGGGGGTCCGTCTGAAGCTTTCTTT.

In this sample, this clone turned up once. Here the CDR3 reads CASSSGRYTEAFF. The CDR3 DNA is TGTGCCAGCAGTTCCGGACGGTACACTGAAGCTTTCTTT. The J gene is TRBJ1-1, the V gene TRBV27, with unresolved D. V shed 4 bases and J shed 3 bases, with 9 bases lying between them. Germline V gene lookup returns CDR1 MNHEY and CDR2 SMNVEV (reference sequence). The CDR3 is 13 amino acids.

The V call is TRBV11-3, the J call TRBJ2-1; 11 bases map to TRBD1. The CDR3 contains 14 residues. Per the germline V gene, CDR1 is SGHNT and CDR2 is YENEEA. Germline trimming cut 5 bases from V and 6 bases from J; bases unmatched to any gene: 3. In DNA form, the CDR3 reads TGTGCCAGCAGCATCGGGACAGGGGGCAATGAGCAGTTCTTC. It is translated as CASSIGTGGNEQFF. Looking up the rest from reference TRBV11-3 and TRBJ2-1 gives the full variable domain: EAGVVQSPRYKIIEKKQPVAFWCNPISGHNTLYWYLQNLGQGPELLIRYENEEAVDDSQLPKDRFSAERLKGVDSTLKIQPAELGDSAVYLCASSIGTGGNEQFFGPGTRLTVL.

V and J are TRBV18 and TRBJ2-5; no definite D call. This CDR3 has 13 residues. Germline V CDR1 and CDR2: KGHSH, LQKENI. V shed 2 bases and J shed 1 base, with 5 bases lying between them. As DNA, the CDR3 is TGTGCCAGCTCACCAGTGGGCCAAGAGACCCAGTACTTC. Its translation is CASSPVGQETQYF. Full variable domain (remainder filled in from reference TRBV18 and TRBJ2-5): NAGVMQNPRHLVRRRGQEARLRCSPMKGHSHVYWYRQLPEEGLKFMVYLQKENIIDESGMPKERFSAEFPKEGPSILRIQQVVRGDSAAYFCASSPVGQETQYFGPGTRLLVL.

The J gene is TRBJ1-1, the V gene TRBV5-1; unclear D gene. Between the trimmed V and J ends, which lost 0 bases and 1 base, there was a span of 7 bases. This CDR3 contains 14 residues. Germline V CDR1 and CDR2: SGHRS, YFSETQ. The CDR3 sequence is CASSLVSQNTEAFF. As DNA, the CDR3 is TGCGCCAGCAGCTTGGTATCACAGAACACTGAAGCTTTCTTT.